The 23 T cell receptor beta chains below were found in one sample sequenced in a study of T cells in Graves' hyperthyroidism and ophthalmopathy. Using RNA transcripts as the source, TCR beta CDR3 regions were amplified. Using the HTBI primer set, a first-round RT-PCR was run on the TCR CDR3. TCRdb reprocessed the multiplex PCR reads via MiXCR and lists one record per CDR3 protein. Of under 350,000 distinct CDR3 sequences listed, roughly an eighth are singletons. Input material: blood. The source is a woman in her forties with Graves' hyperthyroidism.

The chain is built from TRBV14 and TRBJ1-3; D not certain. Trimming removed 4 bases at V and 5 bases at J, with 24 bases between. This CDR3 comprises 18 residues. CDR1 and CDR2 from the germline V gene are SGHDN and FVKESK. The CDR3 region is CASSRGAAGGPRRNTIYF. The CDR3 DNA reads TGTGCCAGCAGCCGGGGAGCGGCAGGCGGCCCACGGAGAAACACCATATATTTT.

This clonotype was recorded at least ten times. CDR3 amino acids: CSASGRRNEQFF. The CDR3 DNA follows: TGCAGTGCTAGCGGGAGGAGAAATGAGCAGTTCTTC. The chain links TRBV20-1 to TRBJ2-1; 7 nucleotides align to TRBD2. Germline V gene lookup returns CDR1 DFQATT and CDR2 SNEGSKA (reference sequence). The CDR3 totals 12 residues. The trim removed 3 bases at V and 7 bases at J, leaving 3 bases unmatched.

V is TRBV9 and J is TRBJ1-6; tentatively, D is TRBD1 (5 bases). Trimming removed 7 bases at V and 7 bases at J, with 24 bases between. Germline V gene lookup returns CDR1 SGDLS and CDR2 YYNGEE. The CDR3 covers 17 residues. DNA for the CDR3: TGTGCCAGCTCACCACGGATGCTGGGGACGGACAATTCACCCCTCCACTTT. Its protein product is CASSPRMLGTDNSPLHF.

This clonotype was counted many times. The chain joins TRBV5-8 to TRBJ2-1; D is undetermined. The germline V gene has CDR1 SGHTS and CDR2 YDEGEE. This CDR3 is built from 15 residues. With 0 bases removed from V and 4 bases from J, the gap between germline ends came to 11 bases. The CDR3 DNA is TGTGCCAGCAGCTTGGGAAGATCCCATTACAATGAGCAGTTCTTC. It encodes CASSLGRSHYNEQFF.

This clonotype has a handful of counts. The rearrangement joins TRBV9 to TRBJ2-2; D uncertain. This CDR3 has 13 amino acids. CDR1 SGDLS and CDR2 YYNGEE come from the germline V gene. Between the trimmed V and J ends, which lost 0 bases and 7 bases, there was a span of 7 bases. The CDR3: CASSVGLGGELFF. The DNA for the CDR3 is TGTGCCAGCAGCGTAGGGTTGGGCGGGGAGCTGTTTTTT.

This clonotype was seen ten or more times. The chain combines TRBV30 with TRBJ1-6; the D is unclear. The CDR3 extends over 13 amino acids. The V end was cut by 5 bases, the J end by 6 bases, with 11 bases between. The V gene's germline CDR1 is GTSNPN and CDR2 SVGIG (reference sequence). The CDR3: CAWEPHSNSPLHF. The DNA for the CDR3 is TGTGCCTGGGAACCCCACTCTAATTCACCCCTCCACTTT. The full variable domain, rest sourced from reference TRBV30 and TRBJ1-6, is SQTIHQWPATLVQPVGSPLSLECTVEGTSNPNLYWYRQAAGRGLQLLFYSVGIGQISSEVPQNLSASRPQDRQFILSSKKLLLSDSGFYLCAWEPHSNSPLHFGNGTRLTVT.

V usage is TRBV25-1 and J usage is TRBJ2-1; no clear D. Trimming removed 1 base at V and 8 bases at J, with 12 bases between. CDR3 size: 14 residues. Germline assignment: CDR1 MGHDK and CDR2 SYGVNS. CDR3 protein: CASSESYLRHEQFF. The CDR3 nucleotides read TGTGCCAGCAGTGAATCTTACCTCCGGCATGAGCAGTTCTTC.

This clonotype was counted at least ten times. The CDR3 here is CASSRLGANQPQHF. In DNA form, the CDR3 reads TGTGCCAGCAGCCGCCTAGGGGCCAATCAGCCCCAGCATTTT. The V call is TRBV5-5, the J call TRBJ1-5; a possible D gene is TRBD1 (5 bases). Trimming took off 4 bases at V and 3 bases at J, with 11 bases between the two ends. CDR3 size: 14 residues. Germline CDR1 and CDR2: SGHKS and YYEKEE (reference sequence).

J is TRBJ2-2 and V is TRBV15; the match to TRBD2 covers 7 bases. This CDR3 is 12 amino acids long. V lost 8 bases to trimming and J lost 5 bases; unmatched junction nucleotides: 2. Germline CDR1 reads LNHNV; CDR2 reads YYDKDF (reference sequence). The CDR3 here is CATLSGTGELFF. DNA of the CDR3: TGTGCCACCCTTAGCGGGACCGGGGAGCTGTTTTTT. Using reference TRBV15 and TRBJ2-2 for the parts outside the CDR3, the full variable domain is DAMVIQNPRYQVTQFGKPVTLSCSQTLNHNVMYWYQQKSSQAPKLLFHYYDKDFNNEADTPDNFQSRRPNTSFCFLDIRSPGLGDTAMYLCATLSGTGELFFGEGSRLTVL.

The V call is TRBV10-2, the J call TRBJ1-1; no firm D call. Trimming removed 8 bases from V and 0 bases from J, with 10 bases in between. The length of the CDR3 is 13 residues. Germline CDR1 WSHSY, CDR2 SAAADI. CDR3 amino acids: CASRRSMNTEAFF. CDR3 DNA sequence: TGCGCCAGCCGTCGGAGCATGAACACTGAAGCTTTCTTT.

This clonotype was observed at least ten times. The chain couples TRBV7-8 to TRBJ2-3; tentative D call: TRBD2 (6 bases). The CDR3 is made up of 15 amino acids. Trimming removed 3 bases from V and 1 base from J, with 11 bases in between. Germline V gene sequence: CDR1 SGHVS, CDR2 FQNEAQ. The CDR3 nucleotides are TGTGCCAGCAGCTTCACTAGCAGCCGCACAGATACGCAGTATTTT. It is translated as CASSFTSSRTDTQYF.

This clonotype was detected ten times or more. The CDR3 DNA is TGTGCCAGCAGCCAATCCCGAAATTCACCCCTCCACTTT. It yields the protein CASSQSRNSPLHF. The chain uses TRBV3-1 and TRBJ1-6; no definite D call. The CDR3 is 13 residues long. V dropped 2 bases and J dropped 7 bases, with 6 bases sitting between them. Germline CDR1 LGHDT, CDR2 YNNKEL (reference sequence). Based on the CDR3 plus reference TRBV3-1 and TRBJ1-6, the full variable domain is DTAVSQTPKYLVTQMGNDKSIKCEQNLGHDTMYWYKQDSKKFLKIMFSYNNKELIINETVPNRFSPKSPDKAHLNLHINSLELGDSAVYFCASSQSRNSPLHFGNGTRLTVT.

This clonotype was detected ten times or more. The chain joins TRBV3-1 to TRBJ2-7; 7 nucleotides match TRBD2. This CDR3 has 13 amino acids. V lost 2 bases to trimming and J lost 2 bases; unmatched junction nucleotides: 0. Germline V lookup: CDR1 LGHDT, CDR2 YNNKEL (reference sequence). CDR3 amino acids: CASSQRGAYEQYF. CDR3 in DNA: TGTGCCAGCAGCCAACGGGGGGCCTACGAGCAGTACTTC.

In this sample, this clonotype turned up many times. The chain joins TRBV11-2 to TRBJ1-1; 8 nucleotides match TRBD1. The CDR3 totals 14 residues. V dropped 3 bases and J dropped 1; count of bases not matched to a gene: 1. Germline V gene lookup returns CDR1 SGHAT and CDR2 FQNNGV. This CDR3 reads CASSFGTGNTEAFF. For the CDR3, the DNA is TGTGCCAGCAGCTTTGGGACAGGGAACACTGAAGCTTTCTTT. Full variable domain (outside the CDR3, taken from reference TRBV11-2 and TRBJ1-1): EAGVAQSPRYKIIEKRQSVAFWCNPISGHATLYWYQQILGQGPKLLIQFQNNGVVDDSQLPKDRFSAERLKGVDSTLKIQPAKLEDSAVYLCASSFGTGNTEAFFGQGTRLTVV.

Comments on this clonotype: Compared with germline, one end of the junction differs, possibly owing to a read error. This chain uses TRBV19 with TRBJ1-1; 8 bases match TRBD1. Germline V lookup: CDR1 LNHDA, CDR2 SQIVND (reference sequence). This CDR3 has 14 residues. As DNA, the CDR3 is TGTGCCGGTAGGGTGGACAGGGAGGACACTGAAGCTTTCTTT. Translated: CAGRVDREDTEAFF.

This clonotype showed up many times. The rearrangement uses TRBV3-1 and TRBJ1-5, with D unresolved. The V end was cut by 0 bases, the J end by 3 bases, with 9 bases between. Germline V lookup: CDR1 LGHDT, CDR2 YNNKEL (reference sequence). The CDR3 runs 15 residues. CDR3 region: CASSQDFSDNQPQHF. CDR3 nucleotide sequence: TGTGCCAGCAGCCAAGATTTTAGTGACAATCAGCCCCAGCATTTT.

This clonotype has a count of ten or more. The chain uses TRBV6-1 and TRBJ2-5; 7 positions match TRBD2. The V gene's germline CDR1 is MNHNS and CDR2 SASEGT. After removal of 3 bases from V and 2 bases from J, the junction contained 6 bases not matched to a gene. This CDR3 spans 15 amino acids. DNA of the CDR3: TGTGCCAGCAGTGATTGGGCGGGAGAGCAAGAGACCCAGTACTTC. The encoded protein is CASSDWAGEQETQYF.

This clonotype has at least ten counts. The chain uses TRBV7-8 and TRBJ2-7; 8 nucleotides match TRBD2. Germline V gene data show CDR1 as SGHVS and CDR2 as FQNEAQ. The J segment lost 3 bases and the V segment lost 5 bases, leaving 9 bases of the junction unmatched. This CDR3 has 15 residues. The CDR3 spells CASSHETSVFYEQYF. CDR3 coding DNA: TGTGCCAGCAGCCACGAGACTAGCGTTTTCTACGAGCAGTACTTC. The full variable domain, completed using reference TRBV7-8 and TRBJ2-7, is GAGVSQSPRYKVAKRGQDVALRCDPISGHVSLFWYQQALGQGPEFLTYFQNEAQLDKSGLPSDRFFAERPEGSVSTLKIQRTQQEDSAVYLCASSHETSVFYEQYFGPGTRLTVT.

This clonotype was detected ten times or more. This chain uses TRBV3-1 with TRBJ1-3, with D perhaps matching TRBD1 (5 bases). Looked up from germline, CDR1 is LGHDT and CDR2 is YNNKEL (reference sequence). V lost 4 bases, J lost 9 bases, and 10 bases lay in between. The CDR3 length is 12 residues. CDR3 sequence reads: CASSLQRGTIYF. The DNA of the CDR3 is TGTGCCAGCAGCCTTCAAAGGGGCACCATATATTTT.

DNA for the CDR3: TGCGCCAGCAGTTACCCAGGTACCGACCCGGGGGAGCAGTACTTC. This codes for CASSYPGTDPGEQYF. The chain recombines TRBV5-1 with TRBJ2-7, with a tentative D call TRBD2 (5 bases). This CDR3 region has 15 residues. Trimming stripped 5 bases from V and 7 bases from J, with 22 bases between. Per the germline V gene, CDR1 is SGHRS and CDR2 is YFSETQ.

This clonotype was observed many times. V usage is TRBV6-6 and J usage is TRBJ2-1; TRBD2 matches 11 bases. The CDR3 sequence is 16 residues long. Germline V lookup: CDR1 MNHNY, CDR2 SVGAGI (reference sequence). With 2 bases clipped from V and 4 bases from J, the junction kept 4 bases outside the gene matches. CDR3 sequence: CASSYTGTSGYNEQFF. The CDR3 nucleotides read TGTGCCAGCAGTTACACGGGGACTAGCGGATACAATGAGCAGTTCTTC.

This clonotype was detected only a few times. The CDR3 DNA reads TGTGCCAGCAGCCCCCGACAGGGTGTGTACCAAGAGACCCAGTACTTC. Translation gives CASSPRQGVYQETQYF. The rearrangement uses TRBV7-9 and TRBJ2-5; 7 nucleotides agree with TRBD1. Germline V lookup: CDR1 SEHNR, CDR2 FQNEAQ (reference sequence). The CDR3 length is 16 residues. V lost 5 bases, J lost 0 bases, and 9 bases stayed unmatched. Full variable domain (remainder filled in from reference TRBV7-9 and TRBJ2-5): DTGVSQNPRHKITKRGQNVTFRCDPISEHNRLYWYRQTLGQGPEFLTYFQNEAQLEKSRLLSDRFSAERPKGSFSTLEIQRTEQGDSAMYLCASSPRQGVYQETQYFGPGTRLLVL.

This clonotype has at least ten counts. This chain uses TRBV9 with TRBJ2-7; perhaps TRBD2 as D (5 bases). There are 15 residues in the CDR3. The V end was cut by 0 bases, the J end by 5 bases, with 15 bases between. Germline CDR1 SGDLS, CDR2 YYNGEE. The CDR3 protein is CASSVVISDKNEQYF. Written as DNA, the CDR3 is TGTGCCAGCAGCGTAGTAATTAGCGATAAAAACGAGCAGTACTTC.